The 13 T cell receptor beta chains presented below share a single source sample, sequenced in a study of tumor and adjacent non-tumor tissue in lung cancer (dated by TCRdb to 2016 to 2018). RNA was isolated from bulk, unsorted tissue, and RNA quality was assessed with a NanoDrop ND-1000 and an Agilent 2100. Distant non-tumor tissue taken more than 3 cm from the tumor edge was used as the normal lung sample. Library prep was done by multiplex PCR. The run used an Illumina HiSeq 2500. TCRbeta libraries were built by three rounds of nested PCR using primers (Table S4), following protocols modified from ARM-PCR. TCRdb's own reprocessing of the public reads used fastp at Q25 and MiXCR and kept productive beta chains. CDR3 protein sequences are deduplicated, and each keeps its most common genes and DNA. The table for this sample lists about 50,000 distinct CDR3 sequences; about 79% of them were counted only once. Roughly a quarter of the sample lies in the top ten.

Sequences were obtained from distant non-tumor lung tissue. Receptors were obtained from a woman in her sixties with non-small cell lung cancer.

Comments on this clonotype: Germline and junction disagree at one end, which may indicate a read error. The V call is TRBV10-3, the J call TRBJ2-7; 9 nucleotides agree with TRBD2. The length of the CDR3 is 16 residues. The germline gives CDR1 ENHRY, CDR2 SYGVKD. The CDR3 region has the DNA TGTGCCATCAGTGGGGCCGGTAAAGCGGGAGGCTACGAGCAATACTTC. Translating it yields CAISGAGKAGGYEQYF.

With respect to this clonotype: A read error is possible here, since a much larger clone lies one base away. V and J are TRBV20-1 and TRBJ2-5, with 7 bases that match TRBD1. With 8 bases clipped from V and 2 bases from J, the junction kept 17 bases outside the gene matches. The CDR3 contains 16 residues. Germline CDR1 DFQATT, CDR2 SNEGSKA (reference sequence). The CDR3 nucleotides are TGCAGTACACCCCTCGGACAGGCAACAACACAAGAGACCCAGTACTTC. Residues: CSTPLGQATTQETQYF.

The chain uses TRBV7-8 and TRBJ2-3, with D perhaps matching TRBD1 (6 bases). Germline V gene sequence: CDR1 SGHVS, CDR2 FQNEAQ. The V gene lost 9 bases and the J gene lost 8 bases, with 27 bases spanning the gap. CDR3 length: 16 residues. Written as DNA, the CDR3 is TGTGCCAGTAGCGAACTAGTGGGGGCTTCACCAGGTACGCAGTATTTT. Residues: CASSELVGASPGTQYF. The full variable domain, with the rest looked up from reference TRBV7-8 and TRBJ2-3, is GAGVSQSPRYKVAKRGQDVALRCDPISGHVSLFWYQQALGQGPEFLTYFQNEAQLDKSGLPSDRFFAERPEGSVSTLKIQRTQQEDSAVYLCASSELVGASPGTQYFGPGTRLTVL.

A note on this clonotype: The CDR3 does not close with the conserved phenylalanine or tryptophan, likely indicating a read error. This CDR3 is CASSQSVAGEDYTI. CDR3 bases: TGTGCCAGCAGCCAATCAGTAGCCGGTGAAGACTACACCATC. The chain recombines TRBV4-2 with TRBJ1-2, with unresolved D. This CDR3 region has 14 residues. Per germline, CDR1 LGHNA and CDR2 YNFKEQ. V lost 2 bases, J lost 10 bases, and 17 bases lay in between.

This clonotype appeared a single time. The V and J genes are TRBV12-3 or TRBV12-4 and TRBJ2-3; 11 bases match TRBD2. V was pared by 7 bases and J by 10 bases, with 16 bases of the junction left unmatched. The CDR3 contains 16 residues. CDR3 protein: CASNTTSGVPTDAQYF. The CDR3 nucleotides are TGTGCCAGCAATACGACTAGCGGGGTGCCTACGGATGCGCAGTATTTT.

With regard to this clonotype: The CDR3 does not end in the conserved phenylalanine or tryptophan, so this is likely a read error. The chain has TRBV4-3 and TRBJ2-5; 9 bases match TRBD2. This CDR3 contains 15 residues. After removal of 4 bases from V and 5 bases from J, the junction contained 8 bases not matched to a gene. Germline V gene data show CDR1 as LGHNA and CDR2 as YSLEER. CDR3 in amino acids: CASSRGLAGSETQYS. CDR3 in DNA: TGCGCCAGCAGCCGAGGGCTAGCGGGATCGGAGACCCAGTACTCC.

To note about this clonotype: A read error may explain this, as a much larger clone is one base away. The conserved phenylalanine or tryptophan normally closing the CDR3 is absent here, so this likely arose from a read error. The chain is built from TRBV20-1 and TRBJ2-3; possible D gene TRBD2, 6 bases. Germline assignment: CDR1 DFQATT and CDR2 SNEGSKA (reference sequence). V was cut by 6 bases and J by 5 bases, with 21 bases left in between. The CDR3 loop spans 15 amino acids. As DNA, the CDR3 is TGCAGTGCGAAAATACGGAGGGGCGTCGGAGATACGCAGTATCTT. Its protein is CSAKIRRGVGDTQYL.

Of note for this clonotype: Sequence at one end of the junction differs from germline and may be a read error. The chain carries TRBV5-4 and TRBJ1-2; the D gene is possibly TRBD1 (6 bases). The germline V gene has CDR1 SGHNT and CDR2 YYREEE (reference sequence). CDR3 length: 15 residues. CDR3 nucleotide sequence: TGTGCCAGCAGTTTGGCGTACAGGGACTTTGATGACTACACCTTC. Protein: CASSLAYRDFDDYTF.

Concerning this clonotype itself: The conserved phenylalanine or tryptophan is not found at the CDR3 terminus, so this likely reflects a read error. The DNA is left out, because the CDR3 cannot be placed on it with certainty; the CDR3 is given as TCRdb lists it. The chain recombines TRBV4-3 with TRBJ2-5; the table's TRBD2 call for D was not verified on the DNA. The CDR3 contains 15 residues when both ends are counted. Germline V lookup: CDR1 LGHNA, CDR2 YSLEER. CDR3 loop: CASSRHRDSQENQHL.

Turning to this clonotype: The junction shows a germline mismatch at one end, possibly a read error. This rearrangement joins TRBV4-3 to TRBJ2-7; no clear D gene. This CDR3 has 15 residues. Germline CDR1 and CDR2: LGHNA and YSLEER. CDR3 residues: CSSSQDTSSVYEQYF. CDR3 nucleotides: TGCTCCAGCAGCCAAGATACATCCTCCGTCTACGAGCAGTACTTC.

The rearrangement uses TRBV7-9 and TRBJ2-3; D is uncertain. The CDR3 covers 13 residues. V lost 4 bases and J 8 bases, leaving 13 bases between the germline ends. Germline V gives CDR1 SEHNR, CDR2 FQNEAQ (reference sequence). The CDR3 loop is CASSSPTLVTQYF. CDR3 sequence (DNA): TGTGCCAGCAGCTCCCCCACCCTGGTTACGCAGTATTTT.

J is TRBJ2-2 and V is TRBV28; D gene unclear. This CDR3 has 11 amino acids. With 8 bases removed from V and 9 bases from J, the gap between germline ends came to 10 bases. CDR1 and CDR2 (germline): MDHEN, SYDVKM. Here the CDR3 DNA reads TGTGCCAGCGGGTGGCGGTGGGAGCTGTTTTTT. Its protein is CASGWRWELFF. Complete variable domain (other parts from reference TRBV28 and TRBJ2-2): DVKVTQSSRYLVKRTGEKVFLECVQDMDHENMFWYRQDPGLGLRLIYFSYDVKMKEKGDIPEGYSVSREKKERFSLILESASTNQTSMYLCASGWRWELFFGEGSRLTVL.

The genes are TRBV4-2 and TRBJ2-3; D may match TRBD1 or TRBD2 (5 bases each). The CDR3 has 16 residues. V dropped 8 bases and J dropped 4 bases, with 22 bases sitting between them. Germline CDR1 is LGHNA and CDR2 is YNFKEQ. CDR3 loop: CASHSGTESYPDTQYF. The CDR3 DNA is TGTGCCAGCCATTCGGGGACCGAATCATACCCAGATACGCAGTATTTT.